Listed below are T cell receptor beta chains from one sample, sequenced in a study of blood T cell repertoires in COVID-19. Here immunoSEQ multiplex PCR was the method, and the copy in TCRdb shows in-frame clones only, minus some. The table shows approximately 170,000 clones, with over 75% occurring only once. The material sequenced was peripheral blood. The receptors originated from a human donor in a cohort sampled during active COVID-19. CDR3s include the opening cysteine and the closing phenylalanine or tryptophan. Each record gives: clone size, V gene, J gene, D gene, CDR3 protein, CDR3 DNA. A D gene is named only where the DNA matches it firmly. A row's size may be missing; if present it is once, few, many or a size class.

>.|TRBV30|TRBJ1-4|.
CAWSVCLVREVGYANEKLFF
TGTGCCTGGAGTGTATGTCTGGTCAGGGAGGTTGGGTATGCTAATGAAAAACTGTTTTTT
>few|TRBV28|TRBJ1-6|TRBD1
CASSLYSRWTGGSPLHF
TGTGCCAGCAGTTTATATTCGCGCTGGACAGGGGGTTCACCCCTCCACTTT
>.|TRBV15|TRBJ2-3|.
CATSTGGNTQYF
TGTGCCACCAGCACCGGGGGTAATACGCAGTATTTT
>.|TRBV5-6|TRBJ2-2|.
CASSHTGELFF
TGTGCCAGCAGCCATACCGGGGAGCTGTTTTTT
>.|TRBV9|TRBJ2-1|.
CASSVSSDTYNEQFF
TGTGCCAGCAGCGTTTCTAGCGACACCTACAATGAGCAGTTCTTC
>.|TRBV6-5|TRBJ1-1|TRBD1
CASSRGQGVSARAFF
TGTGCCAGCAGCCGCGGACAGGGAGTATCGGCTAGGGCTTTCTTT
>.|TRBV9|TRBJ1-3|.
CASSVDTPGNTIYF
TGTGCCAGCAGCGTAGACACCCCAGGAAACACCATATATTTT
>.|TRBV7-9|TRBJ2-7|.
CASSLSAGEQYF
TGTGCCAGCAGCTTATCCGCGGGTGAGCAGTACTTC
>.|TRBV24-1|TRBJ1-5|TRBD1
CATNLRDRDKQPQHF
TGTGCCACCAACCTCCGGGACAGGGATAAACAGCCCCAGCATTTT
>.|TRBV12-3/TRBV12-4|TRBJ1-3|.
CASSSGQGNTIYF
TGTGCCAGCAGCTCCGGACAAGGGAACACCATATATTTT
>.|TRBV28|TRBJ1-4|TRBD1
CASSLVLDRAEKLFF
TGTGCCAGCAGTTTAGTCTTGGACAGGGCTGAAAAACTGTTTTTT
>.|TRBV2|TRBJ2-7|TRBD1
CASSENSGTAYEQYF
TGTGCCAGCAGTGAAAATTCCGGGACAGCCTACGAGCAGTACTTC
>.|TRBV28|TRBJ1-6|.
CASFDTGNSPLHF
TGTGCCAGCTTTGATACCGGGAATTCACCCCTCCACTTT
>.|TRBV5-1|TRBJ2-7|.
CASSFPQSMEQYF
TGCGCCAGCAGCTTCCCACAGTCTATGGAGCAGTACTTC
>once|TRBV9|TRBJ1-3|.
CASSVGGVSGNTIYF
TGTGCCAGCAGCGTAGGCGGCGTCTCTGGAAACACCATATATTTT
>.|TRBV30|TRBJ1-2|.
CAWSVLPLLDYGYTF
TGTGCCTGGAGTGTACTCCCGCTGCTGGACTATGGCTACACCTTC
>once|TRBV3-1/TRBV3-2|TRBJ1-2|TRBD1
CASSPLRLYRGGYTF
TGTGCCAGCAGCCCCCTGCGGTTGTACAGGGGAGGCTACACCTTC
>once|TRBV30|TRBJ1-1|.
CAFSGTLVTEAFF
TGTGCCTTCTCCGGGACTCTTGTCACTGAAGCTTTCTTT
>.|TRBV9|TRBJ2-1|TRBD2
CASSPSGGLTYNEQFF
TGTGCCAGCAGCCCCAGCGGGGGGTTAACCTACAATGAGCAGTTCTTC
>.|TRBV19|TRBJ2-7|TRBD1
CASSWTGGEQYF
TGTGCCAGTAGTTGGACAGGGGGCGAGCAGTACTTC
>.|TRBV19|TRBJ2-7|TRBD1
CASSFGQGYEQYF
TGTGCCAGTAGCTTCGGACAGGGGTACGAGCAGTACTTC
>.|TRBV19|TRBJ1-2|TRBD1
CASSLGQSYGYTF
TGTGCCAGTAGTTTGGGACAGAGCTATGGCTACACCTTC
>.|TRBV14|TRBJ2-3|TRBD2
CASSQDTLGTSGSWVLTDTQYF
TGTGCCAGCAGCCAAGACACCCTTGGGACTAGCGGGAGTTGGGTTTTAACAGATACGCAGTATTTT
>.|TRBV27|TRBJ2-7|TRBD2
CASSSLGTSGEQYF
TGTGCCAGCAGTTCCCTAGGGACTAGCGGAGAGCAGTACTTC
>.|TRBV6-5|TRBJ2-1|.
CASSYSEGGNEQFF
TGTGCCAGCAGTTACAGTGAAGGGGGCAATGAGCAGTTCTTC
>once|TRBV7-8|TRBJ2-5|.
CASSLLDSQETQYF
TGTGCCAGCAGCCTATTGGACAGCCAAGAGACCCAGTACTTC
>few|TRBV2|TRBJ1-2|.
CASSEEGGGIGYTF
TGTGCCAGCAGTGAAGAGGGCGGGGGAATTGGCTACACCTTC
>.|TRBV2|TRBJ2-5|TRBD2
CASRVGPAGYNF
TGTGCCAGCAGGGTGGGGCCAGCGGGATACAACTTC
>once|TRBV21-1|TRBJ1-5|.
CASSNPQGPQHF
TGTGCCAGCAGCAATCCCCAGGGACCCCAGCATTTT
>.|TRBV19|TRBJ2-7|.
CASSIGNSIEQYF
TGTGCCAGTAGTATCGGGAACAGCATCGAGCAGTACTTC
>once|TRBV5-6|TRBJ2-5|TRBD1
CASSLATGAGETQYF
TGTGCCAGCAGCTTGGCAACAGGGGCAGGAGAGACCCAGTACTTC
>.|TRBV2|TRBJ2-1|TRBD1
CASSAAGTGVYNEQFF
TGTGCCAGCAGCGCGGCCGGGACAGGGGTCTACAATGAGCAGTTCTTC
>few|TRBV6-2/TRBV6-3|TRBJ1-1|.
CASSYSAGPNTEAFF
TGTGCCAGCAGTTACTCGGCGGGCCCGAACACTGAAGCTTTCTTT
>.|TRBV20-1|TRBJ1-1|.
CSASEPGVRGNTEAFF
TGCAGTGCTAGTGAGCCAGGGGTGAGGGGCAACACTGAAGCTTTCTTT